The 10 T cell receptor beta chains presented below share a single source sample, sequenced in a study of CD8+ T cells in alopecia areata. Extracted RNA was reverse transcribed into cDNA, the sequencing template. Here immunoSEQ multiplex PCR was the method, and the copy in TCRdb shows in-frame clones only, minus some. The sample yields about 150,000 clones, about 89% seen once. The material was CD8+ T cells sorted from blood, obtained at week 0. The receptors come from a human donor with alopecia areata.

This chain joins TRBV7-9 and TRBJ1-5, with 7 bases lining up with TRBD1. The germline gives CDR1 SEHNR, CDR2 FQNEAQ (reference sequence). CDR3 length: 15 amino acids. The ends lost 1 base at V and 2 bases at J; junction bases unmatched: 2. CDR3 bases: TGTGCCAGCAGCTTAGGAGGGACAGGCAATCAGCCCCAGCATTTT. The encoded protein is CASSLGGTGNQPQHF.

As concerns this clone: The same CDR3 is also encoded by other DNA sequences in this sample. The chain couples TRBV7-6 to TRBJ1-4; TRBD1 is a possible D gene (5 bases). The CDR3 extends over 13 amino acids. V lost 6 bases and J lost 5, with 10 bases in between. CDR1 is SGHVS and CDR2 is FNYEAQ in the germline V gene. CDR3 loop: CASSLGPNEKLFF. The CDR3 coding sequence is TGTGCCAGCAGTTTGGGGCCCAATGAAAAACTGTTTTTT.

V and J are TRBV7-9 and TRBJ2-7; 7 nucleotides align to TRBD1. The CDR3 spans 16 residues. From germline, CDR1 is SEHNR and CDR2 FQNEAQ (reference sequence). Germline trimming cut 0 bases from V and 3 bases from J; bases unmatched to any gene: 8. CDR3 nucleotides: TGTGCCAGCAGCTTAGCCCGGGACAGCCTCCACTACGAGCAGTACTTC. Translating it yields CASSLARDSLHYEQYF.

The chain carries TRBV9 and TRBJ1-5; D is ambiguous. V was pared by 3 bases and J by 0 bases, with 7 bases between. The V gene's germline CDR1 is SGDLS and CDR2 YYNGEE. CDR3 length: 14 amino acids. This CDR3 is CASSGGDSNQPQHF. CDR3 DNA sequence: TGTGCCAGCAGCGGCGGGGATAGCAATCAGCCCCAGCATTTT.

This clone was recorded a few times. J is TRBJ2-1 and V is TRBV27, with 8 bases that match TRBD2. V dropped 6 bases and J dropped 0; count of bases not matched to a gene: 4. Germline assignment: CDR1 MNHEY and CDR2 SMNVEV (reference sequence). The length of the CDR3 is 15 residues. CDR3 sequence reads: CASSSSGSSYNEQFF. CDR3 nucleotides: TGTGCCAGCAGCTCCAGCGGGAGCTCCTACAATGAGCAGTTCTTC.

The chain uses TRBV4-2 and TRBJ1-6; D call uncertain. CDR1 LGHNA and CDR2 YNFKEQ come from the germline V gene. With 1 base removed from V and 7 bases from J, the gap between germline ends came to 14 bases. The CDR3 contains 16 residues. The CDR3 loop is CASSQVFSPRNSPLHF. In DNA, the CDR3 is TGTGCCAGCAGCCAAGTTTTTTCACCGAGGAATTCACCCCTCCACTTT.

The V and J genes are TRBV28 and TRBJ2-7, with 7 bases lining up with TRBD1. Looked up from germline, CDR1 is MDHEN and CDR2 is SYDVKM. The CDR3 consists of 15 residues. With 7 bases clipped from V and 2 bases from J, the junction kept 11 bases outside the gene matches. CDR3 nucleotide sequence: TGTGCCAGCACCCTTTCCGACAGGGCCACCTACGAGCAGTACTTC. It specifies CASTLSDRATYEQYF.

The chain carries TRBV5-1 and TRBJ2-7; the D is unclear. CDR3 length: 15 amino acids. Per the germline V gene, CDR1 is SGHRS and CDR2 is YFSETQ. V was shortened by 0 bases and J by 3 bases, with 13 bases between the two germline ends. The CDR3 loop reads CASSLVWGAGYEQYF. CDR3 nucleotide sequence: TGCGCCAGCAGCTTGGTTTGGGGTGCCGGCTACGAGCAGTACTTC.

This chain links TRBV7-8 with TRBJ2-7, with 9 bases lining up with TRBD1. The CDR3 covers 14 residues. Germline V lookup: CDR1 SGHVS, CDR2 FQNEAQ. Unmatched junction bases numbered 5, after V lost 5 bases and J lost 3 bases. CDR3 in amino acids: CASSNRDRDYEQYF. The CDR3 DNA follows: TGTGCCAGCAGCAATCGGGACAGGGACTACGAGCAGTACTTC.

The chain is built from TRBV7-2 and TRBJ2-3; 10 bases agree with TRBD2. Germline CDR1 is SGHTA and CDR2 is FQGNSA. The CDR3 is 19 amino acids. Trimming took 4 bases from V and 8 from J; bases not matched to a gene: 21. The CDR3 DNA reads TGTGCCAGCAGCTCACCGTACAAATATTCTAGCGGGAGCAATCCTACGCAGTATTTT. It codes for CASSSPYKYSSGSNPTQYF.